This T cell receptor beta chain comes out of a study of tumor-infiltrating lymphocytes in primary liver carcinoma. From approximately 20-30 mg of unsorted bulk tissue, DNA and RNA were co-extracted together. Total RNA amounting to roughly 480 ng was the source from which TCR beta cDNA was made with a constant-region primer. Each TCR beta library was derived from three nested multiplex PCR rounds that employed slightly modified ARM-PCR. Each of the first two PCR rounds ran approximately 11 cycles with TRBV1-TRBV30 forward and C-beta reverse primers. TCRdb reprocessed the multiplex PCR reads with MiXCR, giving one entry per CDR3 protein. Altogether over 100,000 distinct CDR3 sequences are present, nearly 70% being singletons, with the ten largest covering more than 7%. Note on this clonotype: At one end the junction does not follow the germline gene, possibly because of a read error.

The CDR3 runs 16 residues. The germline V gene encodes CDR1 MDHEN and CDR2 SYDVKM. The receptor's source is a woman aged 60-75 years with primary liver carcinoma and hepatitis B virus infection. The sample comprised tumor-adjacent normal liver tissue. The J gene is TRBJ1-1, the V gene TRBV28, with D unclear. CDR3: CASSLNLRGARNEVFF. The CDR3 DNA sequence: TGTGCCAGCAGTTTAAACCTCCGGGGAGCGCGCAATGAAGTTTTCTTT.